The sequence of this TCR beta chain was determined in a study of blood T cell repertoires in COVID-19. Study background: The United States, Italy and Spain were the sources of the acute and convalescent COVID-19 samples. PBMCs, B-cell-depleted T cells, or T cells provided the cDNA or gDNA that made up the material.

CDR1 is MNHNS, CDR2 SASEGT, per germline. With 3 bases removed from V and 11 bases from J, the gap between germline ends came to 15 bases. This CDR3 is built from 13 residues. In the authors' workflow: How many nucleated cells were present was estimated from reference gene primer amplification. Assay: immunoSEQ multiplex PCR; the TCRdb copy retains only in-frame clones and omits some. V and J calls and clone size are as listed in that table; D and trimming were resolved from the DNA. The sample consists of around 70,000 clones, 75% to 95% of them appearing once. The source of this sequence is an older woman with active COVID-19. This rearrangement joins TRBV6-1 to TRBJ2-3, with D maybe TRBD1 (5 bases). The specimen sequenced was peripheral blood. The DNA of the CDR3 is TGTGCCAGCAGTGAGGGCCAGGGATATGTGCAGTATTTT. Translated, it gives CASSEGQGYVQYF.